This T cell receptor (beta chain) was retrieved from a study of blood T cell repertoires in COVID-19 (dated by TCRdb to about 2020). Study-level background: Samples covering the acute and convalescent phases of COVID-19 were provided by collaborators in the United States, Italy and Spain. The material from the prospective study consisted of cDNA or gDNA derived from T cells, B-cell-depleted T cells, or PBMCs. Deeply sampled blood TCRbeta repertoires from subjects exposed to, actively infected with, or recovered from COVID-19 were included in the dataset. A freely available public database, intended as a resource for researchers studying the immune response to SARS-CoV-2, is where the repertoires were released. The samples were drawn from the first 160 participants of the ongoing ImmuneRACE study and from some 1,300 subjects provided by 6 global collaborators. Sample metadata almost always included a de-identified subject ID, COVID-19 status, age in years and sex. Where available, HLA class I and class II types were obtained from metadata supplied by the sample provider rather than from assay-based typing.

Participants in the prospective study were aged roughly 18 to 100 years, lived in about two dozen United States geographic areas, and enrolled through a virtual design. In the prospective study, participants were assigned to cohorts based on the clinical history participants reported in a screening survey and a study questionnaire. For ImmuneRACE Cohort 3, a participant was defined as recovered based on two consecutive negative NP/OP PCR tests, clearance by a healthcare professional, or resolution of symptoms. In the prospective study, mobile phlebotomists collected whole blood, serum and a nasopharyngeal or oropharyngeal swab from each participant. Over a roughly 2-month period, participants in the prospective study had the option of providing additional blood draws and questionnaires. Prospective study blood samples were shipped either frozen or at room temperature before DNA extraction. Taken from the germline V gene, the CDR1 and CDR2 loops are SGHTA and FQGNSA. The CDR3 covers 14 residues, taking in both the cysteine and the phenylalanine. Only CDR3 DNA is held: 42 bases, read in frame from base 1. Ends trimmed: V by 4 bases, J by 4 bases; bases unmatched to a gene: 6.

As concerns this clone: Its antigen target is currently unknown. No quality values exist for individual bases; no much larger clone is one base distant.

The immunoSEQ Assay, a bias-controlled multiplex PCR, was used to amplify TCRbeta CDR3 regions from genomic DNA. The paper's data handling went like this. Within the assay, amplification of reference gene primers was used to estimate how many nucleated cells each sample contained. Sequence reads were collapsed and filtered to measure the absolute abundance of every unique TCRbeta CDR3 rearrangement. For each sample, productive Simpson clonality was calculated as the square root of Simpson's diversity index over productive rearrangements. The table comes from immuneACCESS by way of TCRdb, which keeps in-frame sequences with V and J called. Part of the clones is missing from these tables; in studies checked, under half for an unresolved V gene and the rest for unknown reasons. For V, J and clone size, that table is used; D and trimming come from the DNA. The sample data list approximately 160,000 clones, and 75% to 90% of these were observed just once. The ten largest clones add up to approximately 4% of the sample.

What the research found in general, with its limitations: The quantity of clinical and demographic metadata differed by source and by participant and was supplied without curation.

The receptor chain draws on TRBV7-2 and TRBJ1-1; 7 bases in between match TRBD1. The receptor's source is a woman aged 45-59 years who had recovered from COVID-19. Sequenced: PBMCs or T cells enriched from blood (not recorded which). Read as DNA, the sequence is TGTGCCAGCAGCTGGGACAGACGAAGCACTGAAGCTTTCTTT. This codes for CASSWDRRSTEAFF.